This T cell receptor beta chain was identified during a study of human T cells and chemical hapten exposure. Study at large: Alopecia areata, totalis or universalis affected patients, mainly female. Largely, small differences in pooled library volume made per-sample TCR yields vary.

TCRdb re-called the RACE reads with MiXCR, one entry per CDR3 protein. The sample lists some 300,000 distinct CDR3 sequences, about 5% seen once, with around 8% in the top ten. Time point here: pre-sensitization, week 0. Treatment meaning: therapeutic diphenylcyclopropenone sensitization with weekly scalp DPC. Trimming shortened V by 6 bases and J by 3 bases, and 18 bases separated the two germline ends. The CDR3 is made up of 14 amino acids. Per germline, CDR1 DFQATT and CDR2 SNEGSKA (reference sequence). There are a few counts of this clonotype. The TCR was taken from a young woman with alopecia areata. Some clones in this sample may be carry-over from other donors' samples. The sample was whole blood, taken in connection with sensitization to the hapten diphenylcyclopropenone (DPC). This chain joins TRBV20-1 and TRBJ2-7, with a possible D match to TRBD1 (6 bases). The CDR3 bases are TGCAGTGCAGGGGGTCATCGGGCCAGCTACGAGCAGTACTTC. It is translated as CSAGGHRASYEQYF.